The clone carrying this TCR beta chain has only a few counts. The antigen is not known. The sample originates from a study of cytomegalovirus exposure and HLA in healthy donors. Overall study findings and caveats: TCR beta V- and J-gene trimming, according to a later analysis, was linked to a missense DCLRE1C variant. Previously analyzed data showed that most TCR beta V segments were productive at a frequency of about 87% or about 30%.

Vbeta (60) and Jbeta (13) primers were used in the PCR. Repertoires were generated with immunoSEQ multiplex PCR, while TCRdb's copy carries only in-frame clones and drops some. Of 100,000 to 150,000 clones listed, roughly a tenth are singletons. Germline V gene data show CDR1 as SQVTM and CDR2 as ANQGSEA. CDR3 size: 13 residues. V lost 4 bases to trimming and J lost 8 bases, with 17 bases between them. The chain has TRBV29-1 and TRBJ1-2; D may be TRBD1 (6 bases). This TCR was recovered from a woman younger than 35 in good health and CMV-seropositive. Sequencing used PBMCs. In DNA form, the CDR3 reads TGCAGCGTTGCGGGGACCAGGGGAGCGGGCTACACCTTC. This sequence encodes CSVAGTRGAGYTF.